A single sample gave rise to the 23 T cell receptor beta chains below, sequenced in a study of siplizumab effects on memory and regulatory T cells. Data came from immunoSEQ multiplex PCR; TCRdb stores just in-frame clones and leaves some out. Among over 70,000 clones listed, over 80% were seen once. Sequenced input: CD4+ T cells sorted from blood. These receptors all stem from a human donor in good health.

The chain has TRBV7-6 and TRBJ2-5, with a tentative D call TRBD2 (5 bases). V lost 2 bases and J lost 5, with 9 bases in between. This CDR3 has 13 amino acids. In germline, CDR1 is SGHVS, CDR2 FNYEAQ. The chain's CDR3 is CASSLSGKETQYF. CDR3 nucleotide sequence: TGTGCCAGCAGCTTATCGGGGAAGGAGACCCAGTACTTC.

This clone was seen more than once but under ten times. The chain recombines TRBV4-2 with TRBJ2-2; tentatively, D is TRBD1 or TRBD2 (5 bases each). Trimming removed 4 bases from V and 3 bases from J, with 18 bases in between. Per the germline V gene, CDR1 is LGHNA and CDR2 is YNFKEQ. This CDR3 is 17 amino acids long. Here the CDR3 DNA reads TGTGCCAGCAGCCCAGGGACGCGGGTTGGATACACCGGGGAGCTGTTTTTT. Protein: CASSPGTRVGYTGELFF.

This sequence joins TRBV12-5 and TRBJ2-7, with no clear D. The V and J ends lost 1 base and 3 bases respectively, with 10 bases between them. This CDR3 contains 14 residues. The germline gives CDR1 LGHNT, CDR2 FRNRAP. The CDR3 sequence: CASGLATPLYEQYF. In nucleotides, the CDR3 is TGTGCTAGTGGTTTGGCCACTCCCCTCTACGAGCAGTACTTC.

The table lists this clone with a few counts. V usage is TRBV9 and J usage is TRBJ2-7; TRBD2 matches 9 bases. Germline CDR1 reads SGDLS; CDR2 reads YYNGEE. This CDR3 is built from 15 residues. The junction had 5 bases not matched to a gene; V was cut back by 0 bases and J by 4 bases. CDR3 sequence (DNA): TGTGCCAGCAGCGTAGGTAGTAGCGGGAGTTACGAGCAGTACTTC. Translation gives CASSVGSSGSYEQYF. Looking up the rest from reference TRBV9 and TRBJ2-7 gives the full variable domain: DSGVTQTPKHLITATGQRVTLRCSPRSGDLSVYWYQQSLDQGLQFLIQYYNGEERAKGNILERFSAQQFPDLHSELNLSSLELGDSALYFCASSVGSSGSYEQYFGPGTRLTVT.

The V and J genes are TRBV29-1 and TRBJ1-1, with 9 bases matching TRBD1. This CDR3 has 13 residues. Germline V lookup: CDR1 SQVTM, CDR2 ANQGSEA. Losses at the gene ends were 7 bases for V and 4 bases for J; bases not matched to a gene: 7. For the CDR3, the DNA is TGCAGCGCCTACAGGGGGCGAGGCACTGAAGCTTTCTTT. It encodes CSAYRGRGTEAFF.

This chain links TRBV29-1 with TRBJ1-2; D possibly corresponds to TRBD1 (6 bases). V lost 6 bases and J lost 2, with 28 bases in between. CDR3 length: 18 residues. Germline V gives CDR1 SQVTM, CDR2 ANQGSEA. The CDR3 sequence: CSVMNRDLPVVSNYGYTF. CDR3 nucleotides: TGCAGCGTGATGAACAGGGATTTGCCCGTAGTCTCGAACTATGGCTACACCTTC.

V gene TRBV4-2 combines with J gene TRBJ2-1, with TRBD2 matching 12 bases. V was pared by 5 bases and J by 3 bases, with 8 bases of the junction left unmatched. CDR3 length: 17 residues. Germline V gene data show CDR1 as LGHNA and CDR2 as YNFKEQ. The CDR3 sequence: CASSTRTSGTLYNEQFF. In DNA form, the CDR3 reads TGTGCCAGCAGCACCCGGACTAGCGGGACTCTCTACAATGAGCAGTTCTTC.

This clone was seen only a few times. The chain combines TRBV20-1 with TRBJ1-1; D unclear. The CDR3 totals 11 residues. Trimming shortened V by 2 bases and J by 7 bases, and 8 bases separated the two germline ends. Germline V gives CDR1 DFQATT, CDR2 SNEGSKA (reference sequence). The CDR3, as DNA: TGCAGTGCTAGAAAGGGAATTGAAGCTTTCTTT. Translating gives CSARKGIEAFF.

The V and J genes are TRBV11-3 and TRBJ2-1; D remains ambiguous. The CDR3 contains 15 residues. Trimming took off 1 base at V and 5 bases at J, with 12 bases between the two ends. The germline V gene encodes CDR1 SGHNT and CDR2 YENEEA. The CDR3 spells CASSLAPTANNEQFF. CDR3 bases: TGTGCCAGCAGCTTAGCACCAACAGCTAACAATGAGCAGTTCTTC.

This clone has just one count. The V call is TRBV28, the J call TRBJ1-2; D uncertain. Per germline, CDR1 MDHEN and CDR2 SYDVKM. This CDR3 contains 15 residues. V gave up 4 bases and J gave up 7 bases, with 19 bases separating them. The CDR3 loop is CASSSQLWSFGGYTF. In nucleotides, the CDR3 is TGTGCCAGCAGTTCTCAACTATGGAGCTTCGGTGGCTACACCTTC.

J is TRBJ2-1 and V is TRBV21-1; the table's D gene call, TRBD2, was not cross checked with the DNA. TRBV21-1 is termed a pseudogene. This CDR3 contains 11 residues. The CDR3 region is CAGRSYNEQFF. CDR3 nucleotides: TGTGCCGGCCGGAGTTACAATGAGCAGTTCTTC.

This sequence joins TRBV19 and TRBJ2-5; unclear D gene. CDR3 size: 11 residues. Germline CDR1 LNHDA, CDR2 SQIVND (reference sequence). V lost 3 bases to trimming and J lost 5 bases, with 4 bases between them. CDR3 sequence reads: CASSIMETQYF. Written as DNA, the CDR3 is TGTGCCAGTAGTATCATGGAGACCCAGTACTTC.

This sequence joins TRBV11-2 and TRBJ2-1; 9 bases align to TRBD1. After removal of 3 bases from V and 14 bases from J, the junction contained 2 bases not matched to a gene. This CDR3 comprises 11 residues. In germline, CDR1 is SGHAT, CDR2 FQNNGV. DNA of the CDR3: TGTGCCAGCAGCTTTCGGGACAGGGAGTTCTTC. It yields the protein CASSFRDREFF.

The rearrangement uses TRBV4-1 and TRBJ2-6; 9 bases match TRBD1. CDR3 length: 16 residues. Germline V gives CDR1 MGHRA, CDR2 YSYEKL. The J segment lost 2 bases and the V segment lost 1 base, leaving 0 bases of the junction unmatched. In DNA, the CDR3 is TGCGCCAGCAGCCAAGGACAGGGGGCTGGGGCCAACGTCCTGACTTTC. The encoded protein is CASSQGQGAGANVLTF.

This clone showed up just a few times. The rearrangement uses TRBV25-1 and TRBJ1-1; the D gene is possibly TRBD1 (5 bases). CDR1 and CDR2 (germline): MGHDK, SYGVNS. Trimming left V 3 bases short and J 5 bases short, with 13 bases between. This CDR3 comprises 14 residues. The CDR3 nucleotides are TGTGCCAGCAGTGAGGGTGGGGCGAAGACTGAAGCTTTCTTT. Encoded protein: CASSEGGAKTEAFF.

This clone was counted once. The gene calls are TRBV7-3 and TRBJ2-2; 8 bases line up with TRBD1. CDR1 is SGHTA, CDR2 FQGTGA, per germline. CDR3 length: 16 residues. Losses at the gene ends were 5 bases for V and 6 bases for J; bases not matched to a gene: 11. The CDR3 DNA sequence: TGTGCCAGCAGCACCAGTAGGACAGGGTCCCCCGGGGAGCTGTTTTTT. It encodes CASSTSRTGSPGELFF.

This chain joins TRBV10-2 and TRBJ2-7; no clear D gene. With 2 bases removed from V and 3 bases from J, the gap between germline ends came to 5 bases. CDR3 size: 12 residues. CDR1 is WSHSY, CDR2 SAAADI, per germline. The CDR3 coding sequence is TGCGCCAGCAGTGAGCAGGACTACGAGCAGTACTTC. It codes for CASSEQDYEQYF.

The CDR3 DNA follows: TGCGCCAGCAGCTTGGAAACTAGTTCAGGAGAGCAGTTCTTC. Translation: CASSLETSSGEQFF. The chain has TRBV5-1 and TRBJ2-1; possibly TRBD2 for D (5 bases). Trimming shortened V by 0 bases and J by 10 bases, and 14 bases separated the two germline ends. The germline V gene encodes CDR1 SGHRS and CDR2 YFSETQ. The CDR3 length is 14 residues.

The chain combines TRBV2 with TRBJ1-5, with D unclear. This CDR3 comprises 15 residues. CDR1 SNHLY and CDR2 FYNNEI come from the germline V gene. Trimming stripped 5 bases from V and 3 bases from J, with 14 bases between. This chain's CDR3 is CASSPEGISNQPQHF. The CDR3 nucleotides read TGTGCCAGCAGTCCGGAAGGAATCTCCAATCAGCCCCAGCATTTT.

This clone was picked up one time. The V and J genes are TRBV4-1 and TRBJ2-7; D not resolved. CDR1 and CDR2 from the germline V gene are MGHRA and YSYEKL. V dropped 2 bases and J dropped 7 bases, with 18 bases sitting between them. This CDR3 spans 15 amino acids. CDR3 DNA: TGCGCCAGCAGCCAATCCCCCGCAGGCCCGGCAGAGCAGTACTTC. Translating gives CASSQSPAGPAEQYF.

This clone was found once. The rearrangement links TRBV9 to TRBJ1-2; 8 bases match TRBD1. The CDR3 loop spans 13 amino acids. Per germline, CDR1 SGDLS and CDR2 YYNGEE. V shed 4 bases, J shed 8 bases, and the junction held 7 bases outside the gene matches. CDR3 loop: CASSFTDRGGYTF. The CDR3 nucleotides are TGTGCCAGCAGCTTTACCGACAGGGGCGGCTACACCTTC.

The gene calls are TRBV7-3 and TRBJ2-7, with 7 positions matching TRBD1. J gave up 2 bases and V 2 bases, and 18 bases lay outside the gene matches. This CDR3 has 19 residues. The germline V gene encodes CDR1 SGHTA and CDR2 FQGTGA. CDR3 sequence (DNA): TGTGCCAGCAGCTTATTGGCAGGGGGAAAACCTTCCGGGGCCTACGAGCAGTACTTC. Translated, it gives CASSLLAGGKPSGAYEQYF.

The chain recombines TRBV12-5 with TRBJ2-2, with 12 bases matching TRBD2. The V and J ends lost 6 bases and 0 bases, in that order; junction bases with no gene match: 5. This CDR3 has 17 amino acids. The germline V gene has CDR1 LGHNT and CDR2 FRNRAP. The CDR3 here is CASGPGLAGSNTGELFF. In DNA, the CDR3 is TGTGCTAGTGGACCCGGACTAGCGGGATCGAACACCGGGGAGCTGTTTTTT.